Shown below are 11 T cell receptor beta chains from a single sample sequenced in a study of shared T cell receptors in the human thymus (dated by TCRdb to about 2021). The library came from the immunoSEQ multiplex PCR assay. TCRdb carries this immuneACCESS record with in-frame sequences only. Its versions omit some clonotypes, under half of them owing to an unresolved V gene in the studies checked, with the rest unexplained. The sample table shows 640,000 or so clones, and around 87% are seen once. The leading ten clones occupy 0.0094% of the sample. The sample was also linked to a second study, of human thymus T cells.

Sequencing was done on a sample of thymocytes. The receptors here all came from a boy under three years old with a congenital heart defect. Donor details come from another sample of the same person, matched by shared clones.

The CDR3 region is CSVISGDRVSDTQYF. The DNA for the CDR3 is TGCAGCGTTATCTCAGGGGACAGGGTATCAGATACGCAGTATTTT. The V call is TRBV29-1, the J call TRBJ2-3, with 9 bases identical to TRBD1. CDR3 size: 15 residues. Germline trimming cut 5 bases from V and 4 bases from J; bases unmatched to any gene: 10. From germline, CDR1 is SQVTM and CDR2 ANQGSEA.

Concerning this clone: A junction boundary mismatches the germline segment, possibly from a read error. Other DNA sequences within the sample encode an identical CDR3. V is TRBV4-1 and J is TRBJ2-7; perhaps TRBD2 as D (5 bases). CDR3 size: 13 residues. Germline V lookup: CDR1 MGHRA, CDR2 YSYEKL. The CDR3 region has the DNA TGCGCCAGTAGCCACCGGACTCCCTACGAGCAGTACTTC. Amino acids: CASSHRTPYEQYF.

The CDR3 is CASSLNTGPNSPLHF. The CDR3, as DNA: TGTGCCAGCAGCCTAAATACAGGGCCGAATTCACCCCTCCACTTT. V is TRBV7-9 and J is TRBJ1-6; possibly TRBD1 for D (6 bases). Per the germline V gene, CDR1 is SEHNR and CDR2 is FQNEAQ (reference sequence). V was trimmed by 5 bases and J by 7 bases, leaving 15 bases between them. CDR3 size: 15 residues.

This CDR3 is CASSSPLAGYNEQFF. CDR3 DNA: TGCGCCAGCAGTTCCCCGCTAGCGGGCTACAATGAGCAGTTCTTC. The V call is TRBV5-1, the J call TRBJ2-1, with 8 nucleotides matching TRBD2. The CDR3 is made up of 15 amino acids. Trimming at V came to 5 bases and at J to 3 bases, leaving 7 bases not matched to a gene. Germline V gene lookup returns CDR1 SGHRS and CDR2 YFSETQ.

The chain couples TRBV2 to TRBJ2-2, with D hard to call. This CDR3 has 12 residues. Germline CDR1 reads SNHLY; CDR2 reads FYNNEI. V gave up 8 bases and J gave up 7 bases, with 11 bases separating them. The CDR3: CASLGRDGELFF. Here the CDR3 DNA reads TGTGCCAGCCTAGGCCGTGACGGGGAGCTGTTTTTT.

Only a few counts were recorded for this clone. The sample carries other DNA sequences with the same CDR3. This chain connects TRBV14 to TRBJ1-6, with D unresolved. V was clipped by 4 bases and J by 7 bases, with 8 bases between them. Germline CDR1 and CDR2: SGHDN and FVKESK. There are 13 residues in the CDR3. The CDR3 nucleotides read TGTGCCAGCAGCCGCGATCTAAATTCACCCCTCCACTTT. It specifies CASSRDLNSPLHF.

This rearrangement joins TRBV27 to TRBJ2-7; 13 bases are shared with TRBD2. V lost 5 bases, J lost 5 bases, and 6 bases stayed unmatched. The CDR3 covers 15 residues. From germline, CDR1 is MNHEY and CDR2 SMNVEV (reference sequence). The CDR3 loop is CASSHRLAGGDEQYF. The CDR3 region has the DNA TGTGCCAGCAGTCACCGACTAGCGGGGGGCGACGAGCAGTACTTC.

CDR3 coding DNA: TGCGCCAGCAGCCGGGACTACTCCTACAATGAGCAGTTCTTC. Translating it yields CASSRDYSYNEQFF. This chain links TRBV4-1 with TRBJ2-1; 7 bases line up with TRBD2. With 4 bases clipped from V and 0 bases from J, the junction kept 0 bases outside the gene matches. The CDR3 has 14 amino acids. Germline CDR1 reads MGHRA; CDR2 reads YSYEKL.

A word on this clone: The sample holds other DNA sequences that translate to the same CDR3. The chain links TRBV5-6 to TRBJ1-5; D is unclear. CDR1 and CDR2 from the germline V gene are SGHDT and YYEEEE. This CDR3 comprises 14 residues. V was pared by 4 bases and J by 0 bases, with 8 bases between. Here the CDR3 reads CASSLRYSNQPQHF. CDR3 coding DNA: TGTGCCAGCAGCCTTAGATATAGCAATCAGCCCCAGCATTTT.

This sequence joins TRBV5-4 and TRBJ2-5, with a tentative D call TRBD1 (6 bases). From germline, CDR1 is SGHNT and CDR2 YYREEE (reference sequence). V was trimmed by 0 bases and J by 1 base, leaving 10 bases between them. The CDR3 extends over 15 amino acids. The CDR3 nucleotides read TGTGCCAGCAGCTTGGATAAAGGGGGCCAAGAGACCCAGTACTTC. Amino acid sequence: CASSLDKGGQETQYF.

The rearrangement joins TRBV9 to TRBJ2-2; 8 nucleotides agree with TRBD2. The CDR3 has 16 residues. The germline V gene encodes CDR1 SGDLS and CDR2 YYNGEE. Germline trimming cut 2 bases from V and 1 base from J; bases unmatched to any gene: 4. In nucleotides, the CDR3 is TGTGCCAGCAGCGTCCTGCTAGCGGGGAACACCGGGGAGCTGTTTTTT. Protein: CASSVLLAGNTGELFF.